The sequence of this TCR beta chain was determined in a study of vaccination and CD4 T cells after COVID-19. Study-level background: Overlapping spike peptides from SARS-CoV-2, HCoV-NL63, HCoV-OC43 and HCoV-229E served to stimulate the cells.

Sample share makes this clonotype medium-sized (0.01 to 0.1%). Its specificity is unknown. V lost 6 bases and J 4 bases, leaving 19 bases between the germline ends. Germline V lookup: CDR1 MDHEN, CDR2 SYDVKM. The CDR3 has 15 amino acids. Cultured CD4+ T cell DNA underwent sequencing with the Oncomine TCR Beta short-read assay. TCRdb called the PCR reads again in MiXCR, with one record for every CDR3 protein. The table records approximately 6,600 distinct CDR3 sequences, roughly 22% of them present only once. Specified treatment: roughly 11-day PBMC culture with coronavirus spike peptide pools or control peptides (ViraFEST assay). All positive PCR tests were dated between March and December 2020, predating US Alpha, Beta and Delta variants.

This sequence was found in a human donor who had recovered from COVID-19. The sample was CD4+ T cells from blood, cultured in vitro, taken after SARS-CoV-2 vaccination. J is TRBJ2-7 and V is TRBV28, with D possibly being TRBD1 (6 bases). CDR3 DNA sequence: TGTGCCAGCAGCACCGGGACAAACCTAGTGTACGAGCAGTACTTC. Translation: CASSTGTNLVYEQYF.